A selection of T cell receptor beta chains follows, all from one sample in a study of T-cell reconstitution after alpha-beta-depleted transplantation in children. TCRdb itself ran the PCR reads through MiXCR, one entry per CDR3 protein. The sample records some 200,000 distinct CDR3 sequences, 8.4% being singletons. The sequencing here drew on PBMCs, mostly from graft donor cells, taken 360 days after TCRalphabeta/CD19-depleted stem cell transplant. These receptors were taken from a male patient between 2 and 10 years old who had a stem cell transplant for acute myeloid leukemia, so the T cells may come from the graft donor. Each CDR3 is given with its conserved first and last residue. D genes are given only for firm matches. Rows may omit the clone size; those that give it use once, few, many or a size class.

v_gene,j_gene,abundance,d_gene,len,CDR3aa,CDR3nt
TRBV10-3,TRBJ1-2,many,NA,15,CAISKPGQRFYGYTF,TGTGCCATCAGTAAACCTGGACAGCGCTTCTATGGCTACACCTTC
TRBV20-1,TRBJ1-2,few,NA,12,CSAGALTNGYTF,TGCAGTGCTGGCGCATTGACGAATGGCTACACCTTC
TRBV7-9,TRBJ1-5,NA,TRBD1,15,CASSLQGGANQPQHF,TGTGCCAGCAGCTTGCAGGGGGGAGCCAATCAGCCCCAGCATTTT
TRBV3-2,TRBJ2-2,many,NA,13,CATGLAGTGELFF,TGTGCCACCGGACTAGCTGGAACCGGGGAGCTGTTTTTT
TRBV5-4,TRBJ2-1,NA,TRBD1,15,CASSVGQGFYNEQFF,TGTGCCAGCAGCGTGGGACAGGGGTTCTACAATGAGCAGTTCTTC
TRBV20-1,TRBJ2-5,many,TRBD1,18,CSARDGTGVTRLQETQYF,TGCAGTGCTAGAGATGGGACAGGGGTGACTCGGCTGCAAGAGACCCAGTACTTC
TRBV5-1,TRBJ2-2,many,TRBD1,16,CASSWGDRDYTGELFF,TGCGCCAGCAGCTGGGGGGACAGGGATTACACCGGGGAGCTGTTTTTT
TRBV19,TRBJ1-4,many,NA,11,CASEQSFKLFF,TGTGCCAGTGAACAGTCGTTCAAACTGTTTTTT
TRBV12-5,TRBJ2-1,many,NA,17,CASGLVRGGEGYNEQFF,TGTGCTAGTGGTTTGGTACGCGGCGGAGAGGGGTACAATGAGCAGTTCTTC
TRBV7-9,TRBJ1-6,NA,NA,12,CASSLHNSPLHF,TGTGCCAGCAGCTTACATAATTCACCCCTCCACTTT
TRBV12-3/TRBV12-4,TRBJ1-3,few,NA,14,CASSLTSSGNTIYF,TGTGCCAGCTCTCTTACCTCCTCTGGAAACACCATATATTTT
TRBV7-2,TRBJ1-2,many,NA,15,CASSPRVMINYGYTF,TGTGCCAGCAGCCCGAGGGTCATGATTAACTATGGCTACACCTTC
TRBV5-1,TRBJ1-1,few,NA,14,CASSLSGSYTEAFF,TGCGCCAGCAGCTTGAGTGGCAGCTACACTGAAGCTTTCTTT
TRBV6-4,TRBJ2-1,NA,TRBD1,13,CASSRDSGHEQFF,TGTGCCAGCAGCCGGGACAGTGGACATGAGCAGTTCTTC
TRBV5-1,TRBJ2-1,few,TRBD2,16,CASSFTSGGGFNEQFF,TGCGCCAGCAGCTTTACTAGCGGGGGAGGGTTCAATGAGCAGTTCTTC
TRBV12-3/TRBV12-4,TRBJ2-7,many,NA,13,CASSLAQSYEQYF,TGTGCCAGCAGTTTAGCCCAGAGCTACGAGCAGTACTTC